Listed below are T cell receptor beta chains from one sample, sequenced in a study of blood T cell repertoires in COVID-19. Assay: immunoSEQ multiplex PCR; the TCRdb copy retains only in-frame clones and omits some. The sample consists of approximately 440,000 clones, more than 70% of them appearing once. Sequencing was done on a sample of peripheral blood. All receptors come from a woman aged 45-65 years with COVID-19, enrolled during active disease. The CDR3 runs from the conserved cysteine through the conserved F or W. The D gene is left open where the match is weak. Only part of the rows carry a size: once, few, many, or a class if the clone is expanded.

J,V,D,size,DNA,CDR3
TRBJ1-4,TRBV5-1,TRBD1,NA,TGCGCCAGCAGCCCGACAGGGGCCCATGAAAAACTGTTTTTT,CASSPTGAHEKLFF
TRBJ2-1,TRBV2,TRBD1,NA,TGTGCCAGCAGTGAGCGGGACAGGGTATACAATGAGCAGTTCTTC,CASSERDRVYNEQFF
TRBJ1-5,TRBV5-1,TRBD1,NA,TGCGCCAGCAGCCCTGCCGGACAGGGCAATCAGCCCCAGCATTTT,CASSPAGQGNQPQHF
TRBJ2-2,TRBV18,TRBD2,NA,TGTGCCAGCTCACCAATCGCGACTAGCGGATACACCGGGGAGCTGTTTTTT,CASSPIATSGYTGELFF
TRBJ1-5,TRBV9,NA,NA,TGTGCCAGCAGCGTAGGGGGGGAAGGAAGCCAGCCCCAGCATTTT,CASSVGGEGSQPQHF
TRBJ1-3,TRBV30,NA,NA,TGTGCCTGGAGTGTGGGCAGCAGAAACACCATATATTTT,CAWSVGSRNTIYF
TRBJ1-1,TRBV6-1,NA,NA,TGTGCCAGCAGTGAAAACAGGGTTGGTTTGGGGACTGAAGCTTTCTTT,CASSENRVGLGTEAFF
TRBJ2-5,TRBV30,TRBD2,NA,TGTGCCTGGAGTGTAAGTCCTAGCGGGGGACTCGGGACCCAGTACTTC,CAWSVSPSGGLGTQYF
TRBJ1-1,TRBV9,NA,NA,TGTGCCAGCAGCGTTGAAGGGGTAACTGAAGCTTTCTTT,CASSVEGVTEAFF
TRBJ2-5,TRBV9,NA,once,TGTGCCAGCAGCGTAGCTGATACTAGCACGGAGACCCAGTACTTC,CASSVADTSTETQYF
TRBJ1-4,TRBV30,NA,NA,TGTGCCTGGGGTACATTTCTCCCAGAAAAACTGTTTTTT,CAWGTFLPEKLFF
TRBJ1-4,TRBV10-1,TRBD1,NA,TGCGCCGGCTGGCAGGGGGCGCGAACTAATGAAAAACTGTTTTTT,CAGWQGARTNEKLFF
TRBJ1-1,TRBV19,TRBD1,NA,TGTGCCAGTAAAGGACAGGGACCTGAAGCTTTCTTT,CASKGQGPEAFF
TRBJ1-1,TRBV19,NA,NA,TGTGCTAGTGGGCGAGAGATGAACACTGAAGCTTTCTTT,CASGREMNTEAFF
TRBJ1-4,TRBV6-5,TRBD1,NA,TGTGCCAGTACACAGGGGGCGGATGAAAAACTGTTTTTT,CASTQGADEKLFF
TRBJ2-2,TRBV29-1,NA,NA,TGCAGCGTTAATCCGGGACACACCACCGGGGAGCTGTTTTTT,CSVNPGHTTGELFF
TRBJ1-4,TRBV15,NA,NA,TGTGCCACCAGCTCTGACCCCGGGGAAAAACTGTTTTTT,CATSSDPGEKLFF
TRBJ2-5,TRBV5-1,TRBD2,NA,TGCGCCAGCAGCCTAGCCCCGGGGGGTCCACTCGGGGAGACCCAGTACTTC,CASSLAPGGPLGETQYF
TRBJ1-2,TRBV6-5,TRBD1,NA,TGTGCCAGCAGTTATGGCAAAGGGGGCGACTCTGGCTACACCTTC,CASSYGKGGDSGYTF
TRBJ2-3,TRBV19,TRBD2,NA,TGTGCCAGTAGTATTGGAGCGGGGATCACAGATACGCAGTATTTT,CASSIGAGITDTQYF
TRBJ2-1,TRBV27,TRBD1,NA,TGTGCCAGTTGGGACAGCTACAATGAGCAGTTCTTC,CASWDSYNEQFF
TRBJ1-1,TRBV19,NA,NA,TGTGCCAGTAGTCCCCAACAGAACACTGAAGCTTTCTTT,CASSPQQNTEAFF
TRBJ1-1,TRBV6-1,NA,NA,TGTGCCAGCAGTGAAGCTGGGGGCCCGAACACTGAAGCTTTCTTT,CASSEAGGPNTEAFF
TRBJ2-7,TRBV4-1,TRBD2,once,TGCGCCAGCAGCCAAGAGGAGCGGGGGAGATCCTACGAGCAGTACTTC,CASSQEERGRSYEQYF
TRBJ2-2,TRBV2,TRBD1,once,TGTGCCAGCCAGGGACAGGGGACCACCGGGGAGCTGTTTTTT,CASQGQGTTGELFF
TRBJ2-7,TRBV5-1,NA,NA,TGCGCCAGCAGCTTGGCCTTTGACAGTTACGAGCAGTACTTC,CASSLAFDSYEQYF
TRBJ2-5,TRBV19,NA,NA,TGTGCCAGTAGTATTCCACACGTACAAGAGACCCAGTACTTC,CASSIPHVQETQYF
TRBJ2-5,TRBV5-1,NA,NA,TGCGCCAGCAGCTTGGAGTGGGGACAAAAAGAGACCCAGTACTTC,CASSLEWGQKETQYF
TRBJ1-2,TRBV6-5,TRBD1,NA,TGTGCCAGCAGTTACTCACCGGGACAGCGGGGCTACACCTTC,CASSYSPGQRGYTF
TRBJ2-5,TRBV6-1,TRBD2,NA,TGTGCCAGCAGTGAAGCGGTTGCTAGCGGGGAAGAGACCCAGTACTTC,CASSEAVASGEETQYF
TRBJ2-2,TRBV12-3/TRBV12-4,NA,NA,TGTGCCAGCAGCCACAGGCTCACCGGGGAGCTGTTTTTT,CASSHRLTGELFF
TRBJ2-7,TRBV19,NA,NA,TGTGCCAGTAGTAACCAGCGTGGTGGGTACGAGCAGTACTTC,CASSNQRGGYEQYF
TRBJ1-2,TRBV30,NA,NA,TGTGCCTGGAGTGTAACGGGATTAGGGTATGGCTACACCTTC,CAWSVTGLGYGYTF
TRBJ1-6,TRBV27,NA,few,TGTGCCAGCGGCCAGGGTTTTGGTAATTCACCCCTCCACTTT,CASGQGFGNSPLHF
TRBJ1-5,TRBV23-1,TRBD1,NA,TGCGCCAGCAGACCGCACAGGGGTAATCAGCCCCAGCATTTT,CASRPHRGNQPQHF
TRBJ1-1,TRBV19,TRBD1,once,TGTGCCAGTAGTATCGCAGACAGGGGTCGTTCTGAAGCTTTCTTT,CASSIADRGRSEAFF
TRBJ1-1,TRBV18,NA,NA,TGTGCCAGCTCAAGACAGGAGAACACTGAAGCTTTCTTT,CASSRQENTEAFF
TRBJ1-1,TRBV25-1,NA,NA,TGTGCCAGCAGTGAATGGGGCCGGTACGCTGAAGCTTTCTTT,CASSEWGRYAEAFF
TRBJ2-3,TRBV9,NA,NA,TGTGCCAGCAGCGTAGGGGACTCCCCAGATACGCAGTATTTT,CASSVGDSPDTQYF
TRBJ2-7,TRBV7-9,NA,NA,TGTGCCAGCAGCCCATCATACGAGCAGTACTTC,CASSPSYEQYF
TRBJ1-6,TRBV4-1,TRBD1,NA,TGCGCCAGCAGCCAGCCACGACAGGGGCGGAATACACCCCTCCACTTT,CASSQPRQGRNTPLHF
TRBJ2-2,TRBV5-1,NA,NA,TGCGCCAGCAGTCCAAATCTCGGAGGGACCGGGGAGCTGTTTTTT,CASSPNLGGTGELFF
TRBJ1-3,TRBV5-4,NA,NA,TGTGCCAGCAGCCTCAGGGGCTCTGGAAACACCATATATTTT,CASSLRGSGNTIYF
TRBJ2-2,TRBV12-3/TRBV12-4,NA,NA,TGTGCCAGCAATCCTACGGTCACCGGGGAGCTGTTTTTT,CASNPTVTGELFF
TRBJ1-4,TRBV18,NA,NA,TGTGCCAGCTCACCACCGGCAGCGGGGGGTGAAAAACTGTTTTTT,CASSPPAAGGEKLFF
TRBJ1-1,TRBV9,NA,NA,TGTGCCAGCAGCGACCTAGAGTACACTGAAGCTTTCTTT,CASSDLEYTEAFF
TRBJ1-3,TRBV6-5,NA,NA,TGTGCCAGCAGTTACTCGAGGAACTCTGGAAACACCATATATTTT,CASSYSRNSGNTIYF
TRBJ2-3,TRBV10-1,NA,NA,TGCGCCAGCAGTGGACTGACAGATACGCAGTATTTT,CASSGLTDTQYF
TRBJ2-7,TRBV20-1,NA,NA,TGCAGTGCTAGTGGTGGGCTCGAGCAGTACTTC,CSASGGLEQYF
TRBJ1-2,TRBV28,TRBD1,NA,TGTGCCAGCAGTCGGGACAGTCCTCCCTATGGCTACACCTTC,CASSRDSPPYGYTF